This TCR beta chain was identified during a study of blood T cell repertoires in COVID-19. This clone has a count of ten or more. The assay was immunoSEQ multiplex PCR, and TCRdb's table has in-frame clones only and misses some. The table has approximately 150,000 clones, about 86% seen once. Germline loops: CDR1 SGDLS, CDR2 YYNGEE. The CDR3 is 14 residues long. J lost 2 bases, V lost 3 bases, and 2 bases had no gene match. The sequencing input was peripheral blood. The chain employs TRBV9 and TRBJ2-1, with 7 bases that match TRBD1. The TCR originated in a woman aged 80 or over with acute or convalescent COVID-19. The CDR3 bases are TGTGCCAGCAGCGCCGGGACAGCCTACAATGAGCAGTTCTTC. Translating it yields CASSAGTAYNEQFF.